This TCR beta chain was retrieved from a study of human T cells and chemical hapten exposure. Study at large: Patients, predominantly female, presented with alopecia areata, totalis or universalis.

Germline-derived CDR1 and CDR2 are SGHVS and FNYEAQ. Trimming cost V 1 base and J 3 bases, with 7 bases left between them. CDR3 length: 13 amino acids. Time point denoted: patch test 3, about 24 weeks after DPC sensitization. Described treatment: therapeutic diphenylcyclopropenone sensitization with weekly scalp DPC. Total RNA came from unfractionated whole blood. Points from the study as a whole: Patch test score was positively correlated with the counts of TCRs that had expanded at PT1.

This clonotype showed up many times. What it recognizes is unknown. Separate cDNA molecules received unique molecular identifiers, which the library attached to them. TCRdb processed the RACE reads anew with MiXCR; each CDR3 protein has one entry. The sample records about 76,000 distinct CDR3 sequences, 10% to 15% being singletons. The chain couples TRBV7-6 to TRBJ2-7; no clear D gene. The sample in question was whole blood, obtained in connection with sensitization to the hapten diphenylcyclopropenone (DPC). The receptor was derived from a woman in her fifties or sixties with alopecia areata. Some clones in this sample may be carry-over from other donors' samples. CDR3: CASSLEIYYEQYF. The CDR3 region has the DNA TGTGCCAGCAGCTTAGAGATTTACTACGAGCAGTACTTC.